Sequencing of this T cell receptor (beta chain) was carried out in a study of blood T cell repertoires in COVID-19. Only in-frame clones appear in the TCRdb table, and some are missing; sequencing was by immunoSEQ multiplex PCR. This table has roughly 180,000 clones, 86% appearing once. Cohort 3 donors counted as recovered after two negative PCRs, clearance, or resolved symptoms. Germline trimming cut 2 bases from V and 5 bases from J; bases unmatched to any gene: 10. From germline, CDR1 is ENHRY and CDR2 SYGVKD. The CDR3 is made up of 16 amino acids. This rearrangement joins TRBV10-3 to TRBJ1-1, with 8 bases fitting TRBD1. The clonotype originates from a woman younger than 45 who had recovered from COVID-19. Sequenced: PBMCs or T cells enriched from blood (not recorded which). This chain's CDR3 is CAISEQNRGGRTEAFF. The CDR3, as DNA: TGTGCCATCAGTGAGCAAAACAGGGGGGGTAGGACTGAAGCTTTCTTT.